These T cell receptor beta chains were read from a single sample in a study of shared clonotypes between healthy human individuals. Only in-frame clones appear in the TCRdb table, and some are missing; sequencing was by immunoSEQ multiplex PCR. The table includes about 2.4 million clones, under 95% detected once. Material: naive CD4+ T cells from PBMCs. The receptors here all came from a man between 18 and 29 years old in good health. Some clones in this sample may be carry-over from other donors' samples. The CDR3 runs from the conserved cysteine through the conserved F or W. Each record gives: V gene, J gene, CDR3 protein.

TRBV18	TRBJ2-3	CASSPNPTATSGSRMTSSTDTQYF
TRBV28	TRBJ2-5	CASSLSGQIGETQYF
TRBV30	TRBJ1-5	CAWILCSGTANQPQHF
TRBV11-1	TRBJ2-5	CASSLGRQETQYF
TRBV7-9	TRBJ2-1	CASSRPGTSRNEQFF
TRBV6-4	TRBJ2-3	CASRRQGVGGEADTQYF
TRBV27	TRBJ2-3	CASSWSGTPNSDTQYF
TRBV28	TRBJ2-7	CASSSGTEYREQYF
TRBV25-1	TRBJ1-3	CASSPYSGNTIYF
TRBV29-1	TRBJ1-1	CSVVLTLGAEAFF
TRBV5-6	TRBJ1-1	CASSPAFRTTEAFF
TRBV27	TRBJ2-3	CASSTRDRGTDTQYF
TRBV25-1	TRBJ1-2	CASSEAGSRYYTF
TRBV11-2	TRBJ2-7	CASSLDIAAQGEQYF
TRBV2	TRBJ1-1	CASSFGGPLGTEAFF
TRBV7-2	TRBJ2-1	CASSLGTPSDEQFF
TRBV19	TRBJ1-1	CASSMDAGTPKDTEAFF
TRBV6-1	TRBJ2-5	CASSYNGETQYF
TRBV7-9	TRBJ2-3	CASSSRQYTDTQYF
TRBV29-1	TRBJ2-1	CSVERGGGSYNEQFF
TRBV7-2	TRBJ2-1	CASSLYTGTEQFF
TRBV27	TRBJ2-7	CASSFLGSHSYEQYF
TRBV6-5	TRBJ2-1	CASKRVSYNEQFF
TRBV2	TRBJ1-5	CASSDSGGQPQHF
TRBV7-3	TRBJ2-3	CASSLMVAGGTDTQYF
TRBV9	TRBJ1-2	CASSVESRGGYTF
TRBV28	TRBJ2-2	CATTGRGELFF
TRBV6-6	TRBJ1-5	CASSGKGNNQPQHF
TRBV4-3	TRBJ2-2	CASSQVSPDTGELFF
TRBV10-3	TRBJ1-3	CATSSQGGTGNTIYF
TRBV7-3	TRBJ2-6	CASSPLSGANVLTF
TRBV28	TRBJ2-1	CASSLGLSNEQFF
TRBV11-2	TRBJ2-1	CASSLVLTYNEQFF
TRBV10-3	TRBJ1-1	CAISGWTGTNTEAFF
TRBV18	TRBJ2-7	CASSPYGPNYAYEQYF